The 21 T cell receptor beta chains below all came from one sample that was sequenced in a study of Ad26.COV2.S vaccination and SARS-CoV-2 variants. Libraries were prepared by immunoSEQ multiplex PCR; TCRdb keeps only in-frame clonotypes and omits some of them. This sample has about 680,000 clones, with more than 70% found just once. As to treatment: about 20 received Ad26.COV2.S at low or high dose, single or two shots; about 5 received placebo; per-sample allocation not given. Samples analyzed were those drawn on day 63 after the first vaccine or placebo injection. This specimen consisted of peripheral blood, obtained in a trial of Ad26.COV2.S vaccine versus placebo. These receptors were taken from a person between 18 and 59 years old who received the Ad26.COV2.S COVID-19 vaccine or a placebo.

There are a few counts of this clone. This chain connects TRBV5-1 to TRBJ1-1; D possibly corresponds to TRBD1 (5 bases). Trimming left V 3 bases short and J 1 base short, with 7 bases between. In germline, CDR1 is SGHRS, CDR2 YFSETQ. This CDR3 is built from 13 residues. The chain's CDR3 is CASSWDGNTEAFF. The CDR3 bases are TGCGCCAGCAGCTGGGACGGGAACACTGAAGCTTTCTTT.

This sequence joins TRBV19 and TRBJ1-1; 7 nucleotides line up with TRBD1. The CDR3 is 15 amino acids. V shed 7 bases, J shed 5 bases, and the junction held 13 bases outside the gene matches. Germline values: CDR1 LNHDA, CDR2 SQIVND (reference sequence). The CDR3 is CASIPGGGGRTEAFF. The CDR3 nucleotides are TGTGCCAGTATCCCAGGCGGAGGGGGCCGAACTGAAGCTTTCTTT.

The V call is TRBV25-1, the J call TRBJ1-2; D gene uncertain. Germline V gene lookup returns CDR1 MGHDK and CDR2 SYGVNS. V gave up 1 base and J gave up 8 bases, with 11 bases separating them. The CDR3 totals 13 residues. The CDR3 protein is CASSESGSRGYTF. The CDR3 DNA is TGTGCCAGCAGTGAATCTGGGTCTCGGGGCTACACCTTC.

The J gene is TRBJ2-7, the V gene TRBV5-1, with TRBD1 matching 8 bases. The CDR3 extends over 15 amino acids. CDR1 SGHRS and CDR2 YFSETQ come from the germline V gene. V trimming: 6 bases; J trimming: 6 bases; junction bases outside the gene matches: 14. CDR3 nucleotide sequence: TGCGCCAGCAATTGGGAAGGACAGGGAGCCCTCGAGCAGTACTTC. Protein sequence: CASNWEGQGALEQYF.

The V gene is TRBV16, the J gene TRBJ2-7; D possibly corresponds to TRBD2 (5 bases). This CDR3 is built from 15 residues. Germline CDR1 is KGHSY and CDR2 is FQNENV. The V and J ends lost 4 bases and 0 bases respectively, with 13 bases between them. Written as DNA, the CDR3 is TGTGCCAGCAGCCCTTTTGAGGGTCTCTCCTACGAGCAGTACTTC. Translation gives CASSPFEGLSYEQYF. Combining the CDR3 with reference TRBV16 and TRBJ2-7 gives the whole variable domain GEEVAQTPKHLVRGEGQKAKLYCAPIKGHSYVFWYQQVLKNEFKFLISFQNENVFDETGMPKERFSAKCLPNSPCSLEIQATKLEDSAVYFCASSPFEGLSYEQYFGPGTRLTVT.

The chain links TRBV7-2 to TRBJ1-2; 10 nucleotides align to TRBD1. The CDR3 length is 15 residues. From germline, CDR1 is SGHTA and CDR2 FQGNSA. J was trimmed by 8 bases and V by 3 bases; bases with no gene match: 9. CDR3 bases: TGTGCCAGCAGCTTGGATAAGGACAGGGGGGCGGGCTACACCTTC. This sequence encodes CASSLDKDRGAGYTF.

The table lists this clone with a few counts. The V gene is TRBV7-6, the J gene TRBJ2-7, with D maybe TRBD1 (5 bases). Trimming stripped 2 bases from V and 2 bases from J, with 16 bases between. This CDR3 spans 16 amino acids. Germline values: CDR1 SGHVS, CDR2 FNYEAQ. In DNA form, the CDR3 reads TGTGCCAGCAGCTTAAGGCCTGGACATCCCGCCTACGAGCAGTACTTC. Its protein is CASSLRPGHPAYEQYF.

Concerning this clone itself: Other DNA sequences in this sample translate to the same CDR3. The chain couples TRBV19 to TRBJ2-7; D is perhaps TRBD2 (5 bases). With 6 bases removed from V and 0 bases from J, the gap between germline ends came to 6 bases. The CDR3 spans 12 residues. CDR1 LNHDA and CDR2 SQIVND come from the germline V gene (reference sequence). Written as DNA, the CDR3 is TGTGCCAGTAGCGCGGGCTCCTACGAGCAGTACTTC. Amino acid sequence: CASSAGSYEQYF. Full variable domain (missing parts from reference TRBV19 and TRBJ2-7): DGGITQSPKYLFRKEGQNVTLSCEQNLNHDAMYWYRQDPGQGLRLIYYSQIVNDFQKGDIAEGYSVSREKKESFPLTVTSAQKNPTAFYLCASSAGSYEQYFGPGTRLTVT.

This clone was seen a handful of times. V and J are TRBV2 and TRBJ1-1, with unresolved D. Germline V lookup: CDR1 SNHLY, CDR2 FYNNEI. V was shortened by 6 bases and J by 0 bases, with 14 bases between the two germline ends. There are 15 residues in the CDR3. Written as DNA, the CDR3 is TGTGCCAGCAGCCTGGAAGGGTATTTGAACACTGAAGCTTTCTTT. As protein: CASSLEGYLNTEAFF.

This chain connects TRBV30 to TRBJ1-1; D remains unclear. Trimming stripped 4 bases from V and 1 base from J, with 16 bases between. This CDR3 has 15 residues. Germline V CDR1 and CDR2: GTSNPN, SVGIG (reference sequence). In DNA form, the CDR3 reads TGTGCCTGGACCCCGTTTCGGGCGACGAACACTGAAGCTTTCTTT. As protein: CAWTPFRATNTEAFF.

This sequence joins TRBV5-6 and TRBJ2-3; a weak D match, TRBD1 (5 bases). Germline CDR1 SGHDT, CDR2 YYEEEE. The CDR3 runs to 15 residues. Trimming left V 4 bases short and J 0 bases short, with 12 bases between. The chain's CDR3 is CASSQQDSSTDTQYF. The CDR3 DNA is TGTGCCAGCAGCCAACAGGATTCTAGCACAGATACGCAGTATTTT. The entire variable domain, with the rest obtained from reference TRBV5-6 and TRBJ2-3, is as follows: DAGVTQSPTHLIKTRGQQVTLRCSPKSGHDTVSWYQQALGQGPQFIFQYYEEEERQRGNFPDRFSGHQFPNYSSELNVNALLLGDSALYLCASSQQDSSTDTQYFGPGTRLTVL.

This rearrangement joins TRBV5-1 to TRBJ1-5; the D gene is possibly TRBD1 (6 bases). Germline CDR1 SGHRS, CDR2 YFSETQ. V gave up 7 bases and J gave up 5 bases, with 19 bases separating them. The CDR3 spans 15 residues. The CDR3 protein is CASQMPTGAYQPQHF. The DNA for the CDR3 is TGCGCCAGCCAGATGCCGACAGGAGCCTATCAGCCCCAGCATTTT.

The V gene is TRBV19, the J gene TRBJ2-1, with 12 positions matching TRBD1. The CDR3 runs 15 residues. Germline-derived CDR1 and CDR2 are LNHDA and SQIVND (reference sequence). V was pared by 3 bases and J by 7 bases, with 4 bases of the junction left unmatched. The CDR3 nucleotides are TGTGCCAGTAGTATCCGGGACAGGGGGCGAAATGAGCAGTTCTTC. As protein: CASSIRDRGRNEQFF. Complete variable domain (other parts from reference TRBV19 and TRBJ2-1): DGGITQSPKYLFRKEGQNVTLSCEQNLNHDAMYWYRQDPGQGLRLIYYSQIVNDFQKGDIAEGYSVSREKKESFPLTVTSAQKNPTAFYLCASSIRDRGRNEQFFGPGTRLTVL.

The sample holds one count of this clone. This sequence joins TRBV7-2 and TRBJ2-2; a weak D match, TRBD2 (5 bases). Trimming left V 6 bases short and J 2 bases short, with 10 bases between. The germline V gene encodes CDR1 SGHTA and CDR2 FQGNSA. There are 14 residues in the CDR3. CDR3 protein: CASSYGINTGELFF. The CDR3 DNA follows: TGTGCCAGCAGTTACGGGATCAACACCGGGGAGCTGTTTTTT.

The rearrangement joins TRBV5-1 to TRBJ2-1, with 10 positions matching TRBD2. Germline CDR1 reads SGHRS; CDR2 reads YFSETQ. This CDR3 has 16 residues. V was clipped by 0 bases and J by 8 bases; unmatched bases: 8. CDR3 loop: CASSLVVGLAVYEQFF. Written as DNA, the CDR3 is TGCGCCAGCAGCTTGGTCGTCGGACTAGCGGTCTATGAGCAGTTCTTC.

The gene calls are TRBV4-2 and TRBJ1-5; D uncertain. CDR1 is LGHNA, CDR2 YNFKEQ, per germline. Between the trimmed V and J ends, which lost 1 base and 8 bases, there was a span of 9 bases. CDR3 length: 13 residues. For the CDR3, the DNA is TGTGCCAGCAGCCAAGCCGAGGGAGAGCCCCAGCATTTT. Translated, it gives CASSQAEGEPQHF.

This chain connects TRBV3-1 (or the pseudogene TRBV3-2) to TRBJ2-5; D unresolved. CDR3 length: 12 amino acids. Germline CDR1 and CDR2: LGHDT and YNNKEL (reference sequence). Trimming took off 7 bases at V and 7 bases at J, with 13 bases between the two ends. The CDR3, as DNA: TGTGCCAGCAAACTGGCAAGAGGGACCCAGTACTTC. The encoded protein is CASKLARGTQYF.

The gene calls are TRBV4-1 and TRBJ1-3, with D uncertain. CDR3 length: 14 amino acids. Trimming cost V 1 base and J 1 base, with 5 bases left between them. CDR1 is MGHRA and CDR2 is YSYEKL in the germline V gene. DNA for the CDR3: TGCGCCAGCAGCCAAGCACAGTCTGGAAACACCATATATTTT. This codes for CASSQAQSGNTIYF.

The V and J genes are TRBV2 and TRBJ1-5, with a possible D match to TRBD1 (6 bases). The V and J ends lost 6 bases and 0 bases respectively, with 9 bases between them. In germline, CDR1 is SNHLY, CDR2 FYNNEI. This CDR3 is built from 14 residues. This CDR3 reads CASSKTGSNQPQHF. DNA of the CDR3: TGTGCCAGCAGCAAGACAGGTAGCAATCAGCCCCAGCATTTT.

J is TRBJ1-4 and V is TRBV7-9; D call uncertain. Germline V gives CDR1 SEHNR, CDR2 FQNEAQ (reference sequence). Trimming pared 5 bases from V and 4 bases from J, leaving 11 bases between. The CDR3 loop spans 14 amino acids. The chain's CDR3 is CASSLGSHNEKLFF. CDR3 sequence (DNA): TGTGCCAGCAGCCTGGGGTCCCATAATGAAAAACTGTTTTTT. Supplemented by reference TRBV7-9 and TRBJ1-4, the full variable domain reads DTGVSQNPRHKITKRGQNVTFRCDPISEHNRLYWYRQTLGQGPEFLTYFQNEAQLEKSRLLSDRFSAERPKGSFSTLEIQRTEQGDSAMYLCASSLGSHNEKLFFGSGTQLSVL.

The sample holds one count of this clone. This chain connects TRBV19 to TRBJ2-7; 7 bases are a match to TRBD1. Germline V gene lookup returns CDR1 LNHDA and CDR2 SQIVND (reference sequence). The CDR3 is made up of 13 amino acids. V dropped 4 bases and J dropped 4; count of bases not matched to a gene: 4. The CDR3 nucleotides read TGTGCCAGTAGTAGGGACAGAGTTTACGAGCAGTACTTC. It encodes CASSRDRVYEQYF. Filled out from reference TRBV19 and TRBJ2-7, the complete variable domain reads DGGITQSPKYLFRKEGQNVTLSCEQNLNHDAMYWYRQDPGQGLRLIYYSQIVNDFQKGDIAEGYSVSREKKESFPLTVTSAQKNPTAFYLCASSRDRVYEQYFGPGTRLTVT.